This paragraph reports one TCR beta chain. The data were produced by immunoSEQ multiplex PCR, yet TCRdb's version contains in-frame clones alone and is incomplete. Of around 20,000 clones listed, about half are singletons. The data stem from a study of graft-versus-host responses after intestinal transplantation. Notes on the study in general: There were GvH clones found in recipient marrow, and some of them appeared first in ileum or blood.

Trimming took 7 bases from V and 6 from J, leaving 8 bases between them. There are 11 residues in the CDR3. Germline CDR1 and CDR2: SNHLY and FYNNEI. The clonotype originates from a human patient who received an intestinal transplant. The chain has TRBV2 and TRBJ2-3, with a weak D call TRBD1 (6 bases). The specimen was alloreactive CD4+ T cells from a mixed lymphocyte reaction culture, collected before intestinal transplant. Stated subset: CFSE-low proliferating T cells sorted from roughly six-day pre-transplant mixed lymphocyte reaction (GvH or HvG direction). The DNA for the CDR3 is TGTGCCAGCAATCAGGGGGATACGCAGTATTTT. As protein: CASNQGDTQYF.